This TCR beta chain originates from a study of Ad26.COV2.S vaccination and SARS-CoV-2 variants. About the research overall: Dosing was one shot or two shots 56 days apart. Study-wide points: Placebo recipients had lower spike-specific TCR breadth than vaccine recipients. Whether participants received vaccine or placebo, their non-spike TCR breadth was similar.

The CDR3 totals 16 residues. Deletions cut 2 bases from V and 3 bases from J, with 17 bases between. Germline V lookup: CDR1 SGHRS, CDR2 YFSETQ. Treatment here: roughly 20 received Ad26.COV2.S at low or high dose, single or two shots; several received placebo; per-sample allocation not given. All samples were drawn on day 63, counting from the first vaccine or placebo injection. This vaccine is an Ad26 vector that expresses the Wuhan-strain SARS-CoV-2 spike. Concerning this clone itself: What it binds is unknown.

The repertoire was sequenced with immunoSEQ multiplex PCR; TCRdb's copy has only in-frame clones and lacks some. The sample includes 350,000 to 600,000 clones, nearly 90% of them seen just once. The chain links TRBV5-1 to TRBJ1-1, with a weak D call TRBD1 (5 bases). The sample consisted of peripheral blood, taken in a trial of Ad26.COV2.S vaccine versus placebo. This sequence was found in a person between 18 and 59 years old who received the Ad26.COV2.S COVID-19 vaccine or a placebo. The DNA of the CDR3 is TGCGCCAGCAGCTTACGTACCGACAGACTACACACTGAAGCTTTCTTT. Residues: CASSLRTDRLHTEAFF.